Described below is a single T cell receptor beta chain sequence and its context. The antigen remains unidentified. The trim removed 6 bases at V and 1 base at J, leaving 4 bases unmatched. This CDR3 comprises 14 residues. Germline V gene sequence: CDR1 MNHEY, CDR2 SVGAGI. Clones were read by immunoSEQ multiplex PCR, and TCRdb kept only the in-frame ones, dropping some. Here the sample spans tens of thousands of clones, around 86% being singletons. The source of the sample is a study of OX40 agonist ivuxolimab in advanced cancers. Study summary: Partial responses, seen in three patients, involved one hepatocellular carcinoma and two cutaneous melanomas.

Study-wide points: Clones of CD4+ and CD8+ blood T cells grew by week 6 at doses of 0.1 to 3.0 mg/kg.

V gene TRBV6-5 combines with J gene TRBJ1-1; 8 bases are shared with TRBD1. The specimen was CD4+ or CD8+ T cells sorted from blood, collected in a trial of the OX40 agonist ivuxolimab. This clonotype was obtained from an adult with an advanced solid tumor such as melanoma, head and neck, liver or kidney cancer. The CDR3 is CASRPGTGNTEAFF. In DNA form, the CDR3 reads TGTGCCAGCAGGCCCGGGACAGGGAACACTGAAGCTTTCTTT.